The 20 T cell receptor beta chains given below trace back to one sample, sequenced in a study of Graves' ophthalmopathy and Graves' hyperthyroidism. RNA transcripts served as template for amplifying TCR beta CDR3 sequences. The first-round RT-PCR employed HTBI primers together with the Qiagen OneStep RT-PCR kit. A multiplex PCR was then performed as the second round. From the multiplex PCR reads, TCRdb called clonotypes with MiXCR, one entry per CDR3 protein. This sample has approximately 640,000 distinct CDR3 sequences, with 35% to 50% found just once. Specimen: peripheral blood. The receptors shown here come from an adult man with Graves' ophthalmopathy.

About this clonotype itself: One end of the junction does not line up with germline, which may come from a read error. The chain combines TRBV20-1 with TRBJ2-7, with 9 bases identical to TRBD1. The V gene's germline CDR1 is DFQATT and CDR2 SNEGSKA (reference sequence). This CDR3 is built from 15 residues. CDR3 residues: CSASHGQGPAYEQCF. As DNA, the CDR3 is TGCAGTGCTAGTCATGGACAGGGGCCGGCCTACGAGCAGTGCTTC.

Notes on this clonotype: A junction end diverges from the germline sequence, so it may reflect a read error. This rearrangement joins TRBV4-3 to TRBJ1-5; D gene ambiguous. The CDR3 runs 14 residues. Germline V lookup: CDR1 LGHNA, CDR2 YSLEER. CDR3 residues: CTSSQVASNQPQHF. The CDR3 DNA follows: TGCACCAGCAGCCAAGTGGCTAGCAATCAGCCCCAGCATTTT.

With regard to this clonotype: Sequence at one end of the junction differs from germline and may be a read error. The rearrangement links TRBV3-1 to TRBJ2-2; tentative D call: TRBD1 (5 bases). Germline assignment: CDR1 LGHDT and CDR2 YNNKEL (reference sequence). CDR3 length: 15 amino acids. CDR3 loop: CASSPRGGPTAELFF. Written as DNA, the CDR3 is TGTGCCAGCAGTCCAAGGGGCGGTCCCACCGCGGAGCTGTTTTTT.

This clonotype has at least ten counts. The V gene is TRBV2, the J gene TRBJ2-7; TRBD1 agrees at 9 bases. The CDR3 is 17 residues long. V was pared by 6 bases and J by 2 bases, with 14 bases of the junction left unmatched. The germline gives CDR1 SNHLY, CDR2 FYNNEI. CDR3 residues: CASSEPPGGTGPYEQYF. CDR3 bases: TGTGCCAGCAGCGAACCTCCCGGCGGGACAGGGCCCTACGAGCAGTACTTC.

This clonotype was recorded many times. The J gene is TRBJ1-1, the V gene TRBV11-2; D gene ambiguous. Trimming removed 6 bases from V and 1 base from J, with 9 bases in between. The CDR3 is 13 residues long. Per germline, CDR1 SGHAT and CDR2 FQNNGV. CDR3 in amino acids: CASSTQENTEAFF. The DNA for the CDR3 is TGTGCCAGCAGTACCCAAGAGAACACTGAAGCTTTCTTT.

CDR3 amino acids: CAITDRGMETQYF. The DNA for the CDR3 is TGTGCCATCACTGACAGGGGCATGGAGACCCAGTACTTC. The chain carries TRBV10-3 and TRBJ2-5; TRBD1 agrees at 8 bases. J was trimmed by 5 bases and V by 7 bases; bases with no gene match: 6. There are 13 residues in the CDR3. Germline values: CDR1 ENHRY, CDR2 SYGVKD.

Many counts were recorded for this clonotype. The rearrangement joins TRBV29-1 to TRBJ2-2; possibly TRBD2 for D (6 bases). Germline V gives CDR1 SQVTM, CDR2 ANQGSEA. CDR3 length: 14 amino acids. CDR3 protein: CVSGRLGHTGELFF. For the CDR3, the DNA is TGCGTTTCAGGGAGACTAGGACACACCGGGGAGCTGTTTTTT.

Many counts were recorded for this clonotype. The J gene is TRBJ1-2, the V gene TRBV19; the D gene is possibly TRBD1 (6 bases). Between the trimmed V and J ends, which lost 6 bases and 2 bases, there was a span of 13 bases. The CDR3 length is 14 residues. Germline loops: CDR1 LNHDA, CDR2 SQIVND (reference sequence). This CDR3 reads CASSQGHFNYGYTF. The CDR3 region has the DNA TGTGCCAGTAGCCAGGGACATTTCAACTATGGCTACACCTTC.

This clonotype showed up many times. J is TRBJ1-5 and V is TRBV7-8, with TRBD1 identical over 7 bases. V gave up 4 bases and J gave up 6 bases; unmatched junction bases: 6. The CDR3 runs 14 residues. The V gene's germline CDR1 is SGHVS and CDR2 FQNEAQ. The CDR3 spells CASSSNRGSQPQHF. The CDR3 DNA reads TGTGCCAGCAGCTCGAACAGGGGATCTCAGCCCCAGCATTTT.

This chain connects TRBV5-1 to TRBJ2-2, with D maybe TRBD1 (5 bases). Per the germline V gene, CDR1 is SGHRS and CDR2 is YFSETQ. V shed 3 bases and J shed 1 base, with 13 bases lying between them. This CDR3 is built from 16 residues. CDR3 nucleotides: TGCGCCAGCAGCTGGGGCCCTCAGGGGAACACCGGGGAGCTGTTTTTT. Its translation is CASSWGPQGNTGELFF.

This clonotype was seen repeatedly, ten times or more. The chain couples TRBV2 to TRBJ2-5; 7 bases are a match to TRBD1. The V gene end was trimmed by 6 bases and the J gene end by 1 base; junction bases not matched to a gene: 8. This CDR3 spans 15 amino acids. Germline CDR1 reads SNHLY; CDR2 reads FYNNEI. The CDR3 loop is CASRGKGQRQETQYF. The CDR3 DNA reads as TGTGCCAGCAGAGGAAAGGGACAGCGCCAAGAGACCCAGTACTTC.

V and J are TRBV6-5 and TRBJ1-1; D is ambiguous. V lost 2 bases, J lost 1 base, and 14 bases lay in between. Looked up from germline, CDR1 is MNHEY and CDR2 is SVGAGI. The CDR3 is made up of 16 amino acids. The CDR3 DNA sequence: TGTGCCAGCAGTTACGATCTCGGCGGCAAGAACACTGAAGCTTTCTTT. It specifies CASSYDLGGKNTEAFF.

This clonotype was recorded once. The rearrangement uses TRBV29-1 and TRBJ1-2; D is undetermined. This CDR3 comprises 10 residues. Germline loops: CDR1 SQVTM, CDR2 ANQGSEA. The V end lost 8 bases, the J end lost 8 bases, and 12 bases lay between the germline ends. CDR3 in amino acids: CSHRVDGYTF. CDR3 in DNA: TGCAGCCATCGGGTGGACGGCTACACCTTC.

This chain links TRBV11-2 with TRBJ1-4, with no clear D. Looked up from germline, CDR1 is SGHAT and CDR2 is FQNNGV. Trimming left V 1 base short and J 8 bases short, with 20 bases between. This CDR3 is 17 amino acids long. The CDR3 bases are TGTGCCAGCAGCTTAGGAGACTCGTTTTGGGTGCGCGAAAAACTGTTTTTT. Protein product: CASSLGDSFWVREKLFF.

Points on this clonotype: The germline gene is not matched at one end of the junction; a read error may be the cause. V usage is TRBV7-8 and J usage is TRBJ2-6, with D perhaps matching TRBD1 or TRBD2 (5 bases each). CDR1 SGHVS and CDR2 FQNEAQ come from the germline V gene. The CDR3 totals 14 residues. CDR3: CASSPLGRANVLTF. The DNA for the CDR3 is TGTGCCAGCAGCCCCCTGGGACGGGCGAACGTCCTGACTTTC.

Points on this clonotype: This may come from a read error, since a much larger clone is one base off. The chain has TRBV5-1 and TRBJ1-1, with D possibly TRBD1 on 6 matching bases. This CDR3 is 15 amino acids long. The germline V gene encodes CDR1 SGHRS and CDR2 YFSETQ. V dropped 4 bases and J dropped 6 bases, with 19 bases sitting between them. The CDR3 nucleotides read TGCGCCAGCAGCCTGACACAGGGATGGGGCGCTGAAGCTTTCTTT. Its protein is CASSLTQGWGAEAFF.

In this sample, this clonotype turned up many times. One end of the junction is discordant with germline, which a read error may explain. J is TRBJ1-2 and V is TRBV10-3; 11 bases are a match to TRBD1. Germline V CDR1 and CDR2: ENHRY, SYGVKD. The CDR3 runs to 17 residues. DNA for the CDR3: TGTGCCAGCAGTTACGCCGAGGACAGGGGGCGTCCCTATGGCTACACCTTC. Translated, it gives CASSYAEDRGRPYGYTF.

This clonotype was counted a few times. This rearrangement joins TRBV5-1 to TRBJ1-4; the D gene is possibly TRBD1 (5 bases). V shed 0 bases and J shed 5 bases, with 8 bases lying between them. Germline CDR1 reads SGHRS; CDR2 reads YFSETQ. CDR3 length: 14 amino acids. CDR3 sequence: CASSLGGPNEKLFF. CDR3 DNA: TGCGCCAGCAGCTTGGGGGGACCCAATGAAAAACTGTTTTTT.

The chain combines TRBV20-1 with TRBJ1-2, with D maybe TRBD1 (6 bases). Trimming took 3 bases from V and 7 from J, leaving 15 bases between them. This CDR3 region has 13 residues. Germline V gene lookup returns CDR1 DFQATT and CDR2 SNEGSKA (reference sequence). In DNA form, the CDR3 reads TGCAGTGCTAGGCTGGCTGGGGGCGGTGGCTACACCTTC. As protein: CSARLAGGGGYTF.

Regarding this clonotype: A much larger clone is a single base away; this may be a read error. This rearrangement joins TRBV2 to TRBJ1-1, with D tentatively TRBD1 (6 bases). Trimming stripped 4 bases from V and 1 base from J, with 10 bases between. CDR3 length: 14 residues. Germline loops: CDR1 SNHLY, CDR2 FYNNEI. CDR3 protein: CASSGQAANTEAFF. CDR3 coding DNA: TGTGCCAGCAGTGGACAGGCGGCGAACACTGAAGCTTTCTTT.